This paragraph reports one T cell receptor (beta chain). Antigen unknown. These data originate in a study of OX40 agonist ivuxolimab in advanced cancers. Profiled with immunoSEQ multiplex PCR; TCRdb holds only in-frame clones, not every one. Of about 73,000 clones listed, around nine tenths were seen once; the top ten hold approximately 0.72%. Trimming stripped 8 bases from V and 0 bases from J, with 8 bases between. This CDR3 region has 12 residues. Germline V CDR1 and CDR2: LNHDA, SQIVND (reference sequence). Overall study results and limits: Expanded clones were, on average, more numerous in CD8+ T cells than in CD4+. Within 6 weeks, CD4+ and CD8+ blood T cells expanded clonally at 0.1 to 3.0 mg/kg.

The clonotype originates from an adult with an advanced solid tumor such as melanoma, head and neck, liver or kidney cancer. The sequenced sample was CD4+ or CD8+ T cells sorted from blood, obtained in a trial of the OX40 agonist ivuxolimab. The V and J genes are TRBV19 and TRBJ2-7; perhaps TRBD1 as D (5 bases). CDR3 DNA sequence: TGTGCCAGTCAGGGAAGCTCCTACGAGCAGTACTTC. This gives the protein CASQGSSYEQYF.